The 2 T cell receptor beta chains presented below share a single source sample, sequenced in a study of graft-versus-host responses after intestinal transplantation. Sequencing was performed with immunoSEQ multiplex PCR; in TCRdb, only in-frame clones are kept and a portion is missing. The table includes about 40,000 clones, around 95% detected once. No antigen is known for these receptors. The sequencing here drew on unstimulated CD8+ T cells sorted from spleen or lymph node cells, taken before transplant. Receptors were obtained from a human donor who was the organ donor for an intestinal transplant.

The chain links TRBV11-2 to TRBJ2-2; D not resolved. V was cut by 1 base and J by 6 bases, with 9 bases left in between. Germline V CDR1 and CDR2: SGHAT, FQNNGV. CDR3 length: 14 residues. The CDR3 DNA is TGTGCCAGCAGCTTAGCGAGCGCGCCCGGGGAGCTGTTTTTT. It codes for CASSLASAPGELFF.

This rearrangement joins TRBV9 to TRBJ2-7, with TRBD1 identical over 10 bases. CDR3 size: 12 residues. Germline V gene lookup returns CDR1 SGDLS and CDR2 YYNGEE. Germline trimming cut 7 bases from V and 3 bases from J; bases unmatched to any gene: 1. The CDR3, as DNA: TGTGCCAGCGGGACAGGGGTCTACGAGCAGTACTTC. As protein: CASGTGVYEQYF.